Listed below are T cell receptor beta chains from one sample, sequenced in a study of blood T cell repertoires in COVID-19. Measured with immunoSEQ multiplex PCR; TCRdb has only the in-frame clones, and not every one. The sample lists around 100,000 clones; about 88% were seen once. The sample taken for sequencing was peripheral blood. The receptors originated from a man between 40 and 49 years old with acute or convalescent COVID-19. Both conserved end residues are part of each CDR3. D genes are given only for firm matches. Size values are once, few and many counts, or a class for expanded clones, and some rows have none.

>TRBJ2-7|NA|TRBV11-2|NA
CASSFDGSLPYEQYF
TGTGCCAGCAGCTTTGACGGGAGCCTCCCCTACGAGCAGTACTTC
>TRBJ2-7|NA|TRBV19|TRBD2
CASSSGGRTYEQYF
TGTGCCAGTAGTAGCGGGGGGCGAACCTACGAGCAGTACTTC
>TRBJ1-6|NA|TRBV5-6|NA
CASSLGWRWDSPLHF
TGTGCCAGCAGCTTGGGGTGGCGGTGGGATTCACCCCTCCACTTT
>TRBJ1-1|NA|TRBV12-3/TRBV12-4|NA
CASSIYRDTEAFF
TGTGCCAGCAGTATCTACAGGGACACTGAAGCTTTCTTT
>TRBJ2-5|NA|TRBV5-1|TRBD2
CASSLGSGREETQYF
TGCGCCAGCAGCTTGGGTAGCGGGAGGGAAGAGACCCAGTACTTC
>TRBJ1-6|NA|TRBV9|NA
CASSASPDNSPLHF
TGTGCCAGCAGCGCGTCGCCAGATAATTCACCCCTCCACTTT
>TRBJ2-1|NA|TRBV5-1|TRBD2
CASSLALAGGGQQFF
TGCGCCAGCAGCTTGGCGTTAGCGGGAGGGGGGCAGCAGTTCTTC
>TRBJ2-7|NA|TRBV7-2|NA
CASSGARYEQYF
TGTGCCAGCAGCGGGGCGAGGTACGAGCAGTACTTC
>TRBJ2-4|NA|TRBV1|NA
CTSSQERLAGGAKNIQYF
TGCACCAGCAGCCAAGAAAGGTTGGCGGGGGGAGCCAAAAACATTCAGTACTTC
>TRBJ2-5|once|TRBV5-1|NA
CASSFSGDQETQYF
TGCGCCAGCAGCTTCTCCGGGGACCAAGAGACCCAGTACTTC
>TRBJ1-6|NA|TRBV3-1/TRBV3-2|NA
CASSHRDIRNSPLHF
TGTGCCAGCAGCCACAGGGACATTAGAAATTCACCCCTCCACTTT
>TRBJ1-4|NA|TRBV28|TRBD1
CASRGPGQGATNEKLFF
TGTGCCAGCAGGGGACCGGGACAGGGAGCAACTAATGAAAAACTGTTTTTT
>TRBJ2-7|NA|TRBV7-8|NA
CASSLLAGAIPDEQYF
TGTGCCAGCAGCTTACTCGCGGGGGCAATTCCGGACGAGCAGTACTTC
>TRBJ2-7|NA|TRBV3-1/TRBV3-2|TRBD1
CASSQGQGRYEQYF
TGTGCCAGCAGCCAGGGACAGGGAAGGTACGAGCAGTACTTC
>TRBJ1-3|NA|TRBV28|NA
CASSLFAGNTIYF
TGTGCCAGCAGTTTATTCGCTGGAAACACCATATATTTT
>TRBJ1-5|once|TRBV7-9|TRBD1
CASSLGQGIRNQPQHF
TGTGCCAGCAGCTTAGGACAGGGGATAAGGAATCAGCCCCAGCATTTT
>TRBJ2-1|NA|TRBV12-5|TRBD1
CASGPRGQGPPRAYNEQFF
TGTGCTAGTGGACCCCGGGGACAGGGCCCGCCGAGGGCCTACAATGAGCAGTTCTTC
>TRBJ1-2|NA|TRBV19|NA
CASSIDLRTYGYTF
TGTGCCAGTAGTATAGATCTCAGAACCTATGGCTACACCTTC
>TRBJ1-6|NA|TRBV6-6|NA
CASTDSSSYNSPLHF
TGTGCCAGTACCGACAGCTCCTCCTATAATTCACCCCTCCACTTT
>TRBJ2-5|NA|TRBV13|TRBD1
CASSRQGAGETQYF
TGTGCCAGCAGCCGACAGGGGGCGGGAGAGACCCAGTACTTC
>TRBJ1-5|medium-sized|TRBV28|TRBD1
CASRTGVRNQPQHF
TGTGCCAGCCGCACAGGGGTTCGCAATCAGCCCCAGCATTTT
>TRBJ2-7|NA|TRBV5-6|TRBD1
CASSTPTGGGSYEQYF
TGTGCCAGCAGCACCCCTACAGGGGGAGGCTCCTACGAGCAGTACTTC
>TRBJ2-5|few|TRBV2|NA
CATRATSSETQYF
TGTGCCACCAGGGCAACTAGCTCAGAGACCCAGTACTTC
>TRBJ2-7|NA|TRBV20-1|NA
CSASQSYEQYF
TGCAGTGCTAGTCAGTCCTACGAGCAGTACTTC
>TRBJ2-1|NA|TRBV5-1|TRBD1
CASSSSSGQTYNEQFF
TGCGCCAGCAGCTCCTCCTCGGGACAGACCTACAATGAGCAGTTCTTC
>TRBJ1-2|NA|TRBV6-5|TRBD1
CASSSLDRGGYTF
TGTGCCAGCAGTTCCCTCGACAGGGGTGGCTACACCTTC
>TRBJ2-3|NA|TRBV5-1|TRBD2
CASSYGLATDTQYF
TGCGCCAGCAGCTACGGACTAGCGACAGATACGCAGTATTTT
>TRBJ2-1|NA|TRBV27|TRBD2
CASGLAGVNEQFF
TGTGCCAGCGGGTTAGCGGGGGTCAATGAGCAGTTCTTC
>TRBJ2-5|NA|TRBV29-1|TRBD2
CSVLPGLAGWETQYF
TGCAGCGTTTTACCGGGACTAGCGGGTTGGGAGACCCAGTACTTC
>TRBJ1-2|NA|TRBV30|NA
CAWRVDRIYGYTF
TGTGCCTGGAGGGTAGACAGGATCTATGGCTACACCTTC
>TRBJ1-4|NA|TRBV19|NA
CASSILSTATNEKLFF
TGTGCCAGTAGTATACTTTCCACTGCAACTAATGAAAAACTGTTTTTT
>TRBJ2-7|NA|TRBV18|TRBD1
CASGHDRDEQYF
TGTGCCAGCGGACACGACAGGGACGAGCAGTACTTC
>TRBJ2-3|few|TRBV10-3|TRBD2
CAISGAGLAGTRTDTQYF
TGTGCCATCAGTGGAGCGGGACTAGCGGGAACACGCACAGATACGCAGTATTTT
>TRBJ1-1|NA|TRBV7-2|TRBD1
CLVGTVNTEAFF
TGCCTGGTAGGGACAGTTAACACTGAAGCTTTCTTT
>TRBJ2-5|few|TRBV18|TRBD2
CASSPLREGRETQYF
TGTGCCAGCTCACCGCTGCGGGAGGGCCGGGAGACCCAGTACTTC
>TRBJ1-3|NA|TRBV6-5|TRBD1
CASTKDRVSGNTIYF
TGTGCCAGCACTAAGGACAGGGTCTCTGGAAACACCATATATTTT
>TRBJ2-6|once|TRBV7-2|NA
CASGRGSGANVLTF
TGTGCCAGCGGGCGGGGATCTGGGGCCAACGTCCTGACTTTC
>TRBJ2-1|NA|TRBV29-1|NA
CSVSFLVGLSYNEQFF
TGCAGCGTTTCGTTTTTGGTGGGACTCTCCTACAATGAGCAGTTCTTC
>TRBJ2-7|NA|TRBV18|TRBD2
CASSTRGSGFPHEQYF
TGTGCCAGCTCAACCCGGGGTAGCGGGTTTCCCCACGAGCAGTACTTC
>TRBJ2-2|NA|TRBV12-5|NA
CARGAGDNTGELFF
TGTGCTAGGGGGGCGGGAGATAACACCGGGGAGCTGTTTTTT
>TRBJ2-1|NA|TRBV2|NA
CASSLSGVSYNEQFF
TGTGCCAGCAGCCTAAGCGGAGTCTCCTACAATGAGCAGTTCTTC
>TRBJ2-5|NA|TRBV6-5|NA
CASSYVGGLQETQYF
TGTGCCAGCAGTTACGTGGGAGGCCTACAAGAGACCCAGTACTTC
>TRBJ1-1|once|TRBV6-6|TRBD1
CASSYSGQGTEAFF
TGTGCCAGCAGTTATTCCGGACAGGGCACTGAAGCTTTCTTT
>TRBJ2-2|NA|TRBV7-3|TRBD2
CASSPGLAGARTGELFF
TGTGCCAGCAGCCCTGGACTAGCGGGGGCTCGGACCGGGGAGCTGTTTTTT
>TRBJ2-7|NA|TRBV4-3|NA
CASSQDFRGSHEQYF
TGCGCCAGCAGCCAAGACTTCAGGGGATCCCACGAGCAGTACTTC
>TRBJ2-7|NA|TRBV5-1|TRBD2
CASSPWGLAGVQSYEQYF
TGCGCCAGCAGCCCCTGGGGGTTAGCGGGAGTTCAATCCTACGAGCAGTACTTC
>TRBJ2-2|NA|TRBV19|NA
CASTTLQSGTGELFF
TGTGCCAGTACTACCTTACAGAGCGGCACCGGGGAGCTGTTTTTT
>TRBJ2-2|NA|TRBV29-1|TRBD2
CSATGRAGGNTGELFF
TGCAGCGCCACGGGGCGAGCGGGGGGAAACACCGGGGAGCTGTTTTTT
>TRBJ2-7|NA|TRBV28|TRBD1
CASSLSTGSLIYEQYF
TGTGCCAGCAGTTTATCGACAGGGAGCCTCATCTACGAGCAGTACTTC
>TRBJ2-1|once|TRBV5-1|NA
CASSYEQNHNEQFF
TGCGCCAGCAGCTACGAACAGAACCACAATGAGCAGTTCTTC
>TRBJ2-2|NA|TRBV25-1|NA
CASSEWAQGELFF
TGTGCCAGCAGTGAATGGGCCCAGGGGGAGCTGTTTTTT
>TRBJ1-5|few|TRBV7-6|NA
CASSSTRGNQPQHF
TGTGCCAGCAGCTCTACTAGGGGGAATCAGCCCCAGCATTTT
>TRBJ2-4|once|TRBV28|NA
CASSLGGEAKNIQYF
TGTGCCAGCAGTTTGGGAGGAGAAGCCAAAAACATTCAGTACTTC
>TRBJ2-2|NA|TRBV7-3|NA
CASSSPGTGELFF
TGTGCCAGCAGCTCTCCAGGGACCGGGGAGCTGTTTTTT
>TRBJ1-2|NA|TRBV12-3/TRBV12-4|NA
CASKDWGDYGYTF
TGTGCCAGCAAGGATTGGGGGGACTATGGCTACACCTTC
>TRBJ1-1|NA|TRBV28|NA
CASSLRPGAEGNTEAFF
TGTGCCAGCAGTTTACGTCCAGGGGCTGAGGGGAACACTGAAGCTTTCTTT
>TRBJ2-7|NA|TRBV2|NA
CASSPGTVPYEQYF
TGTGCCAGCAGCCCCGGGACTGTTCCCTACGAGCAGTACTTC
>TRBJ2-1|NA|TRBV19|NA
CASSIRGANEQFF
TGTGCCAGTAGTATCAGGGGAGCCAATGAGCAGTTCTTC
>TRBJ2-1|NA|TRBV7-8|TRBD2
CASSLAGGGATENEQFF
TGTGCCAGCAGCTTAGCGGGCGGGGGGGCGACGGAAAATGAGCAGTTCTTC